This TCR beta chain appears in the sequencing data of a study of blood T cell repertoires in COVID-19. Germline V gene lookup returns CDR1 KGHSH and CDR2 LQKENI. The CDR3 is 15 amino acids. The V and J ends lost 3 bases and 7 bases, in that order; junction bases with no gene match: 7. Using immunoSEQ multiplex PCR, the repertoire was profiled, and TCRdb retains in-frame clones only, with some absent. Of 91,000 or so clones listed, 85% to 95% are singletons. The material sequenced was peripheral blood. The V and J genes are TRBV18 and TRBJ2-1; the match to TRBD1 covers 9 bases. The receptor was derived from a woman between 45 and 60 years old in a cohort sampled during active COVID-19. The CDR3 region is CASSPGQGTLNEQFF. The CDR3 DNA reads TGTGCCAGCTCACCGGGACAGGGCACCTTGAATGAGCAGTTCTTC.